Described below is a single TCR beta chain sequence and its context. This record comes from a study of blood T cell repertoires in COVID-19. The protocol was immunoSEQ multiplex PCR, while the TCRdb copy is restricted to in-frame clones and leaves out a portion. This repertoire shows under 500,000 clones, approximately 90% found once; its top ten account for 4% to 4.5%. Germline CDR1 and CDR2: SGHTS and YDEGEE. Trimming took 4 bases from V and 4 from J, leaving 9 bases between them. This CDR3 region has 14 residues. The chain has TRBV5-8 and TRBJ1-6; perhaps TRBD1 as D (6 bases). The sequenced material came from peripheral blood. This receptor was identified in a woman aged 25 to 39 with acute or convalescent COVID-19. The CDR3 coding sequence is TGTGCCAGCAGCACAGGACAGTATAATTCACCCCTCCACTTT. It is translated as CASSTGQYNSPLHF.